Here is one T cell receptor beta chain with its context. Its antigen is not known. Deletions cut 11 bases from V and 0 bases from J, with 14 bases between. CDR1 and CDR2 (germline): SEHNR, FQNEAQ (reference sequence). This CDR3 spans 14 amino acids. Only in-frame clones appear in the TCRdb table, and some are missing; sequencing was by immunoSEQ multiplex PCR. Of around 53,000 clones listed, 65% to 80% are singletons. The time point here: cycle 4 day 1 (C4D1), after less than 7 weeks of nivolumab. Every patient had relapsed following autologous stem cell transplantation, and cohorts differed in brentuximab vedotin exposure. The sample comes from a study of PD-1 blockade in classical Hodgkin lymphoma. Study observations and caveats: Patients were excluded if nivolumab began under 1 year after ASCT (the autologous transplant).

The V gene is TRBV7-9, the J gene TRBJ1-3, with no clear D. The sample consisted of peripheral blood mononuclear cells (PBMCs), taken before the fourth cycle of nivolumab. The source of this sequence is a human donor with classical Hodgkin lymphoma. CDR3 nucleotides: TGTGCCGGCGGGCATCGGGGCTCTGGAAACACCATATATTTT. Translating gives CAGGHRGSGNTIYF.